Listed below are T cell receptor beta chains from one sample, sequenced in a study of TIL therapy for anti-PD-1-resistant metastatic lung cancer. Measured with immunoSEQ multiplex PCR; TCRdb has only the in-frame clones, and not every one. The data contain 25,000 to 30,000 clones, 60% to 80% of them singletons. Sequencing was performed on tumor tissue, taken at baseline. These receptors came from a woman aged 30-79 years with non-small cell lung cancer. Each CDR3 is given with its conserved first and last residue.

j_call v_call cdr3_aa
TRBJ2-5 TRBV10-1 CASSDREEAQYF
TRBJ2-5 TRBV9 CASSVGLAGGPGKTQYF
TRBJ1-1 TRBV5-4 CASRLGAFF
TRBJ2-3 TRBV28 CASSLATDTQYF
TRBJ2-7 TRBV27 CASSPGTSGSGQYF
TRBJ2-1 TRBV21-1 CARTSVVNEQFF
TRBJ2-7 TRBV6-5 CASRRRTGEDYEQYF
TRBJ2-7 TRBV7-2 CASSLFGGANAYEQYF
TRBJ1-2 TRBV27 CASSLNPGFGYTF
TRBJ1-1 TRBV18 CASSQDFMNTEAFF
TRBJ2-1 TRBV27 CASSLRGVSIPRSYNEQFF
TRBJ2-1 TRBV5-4 CASSRTRYNEQFF
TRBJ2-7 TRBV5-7 CASSLVARDPAANEQYF
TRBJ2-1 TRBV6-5 CATGRVGPNNEQFF
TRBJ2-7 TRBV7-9 CASSLDGRDYEQYF
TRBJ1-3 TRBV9 CASSDVNTIYF
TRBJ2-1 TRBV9 CASSVVASVNNEQFF
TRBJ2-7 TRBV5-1 CASSLDYRLYEQYF
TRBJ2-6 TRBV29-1 CSVDSGANVLTF
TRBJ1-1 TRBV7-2 CASSLGGLNTEAFF
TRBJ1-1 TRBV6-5 CASTASGTEAFF
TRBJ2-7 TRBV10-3 CAISDTGYEQYF
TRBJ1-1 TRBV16 CASSQGTGDAFF
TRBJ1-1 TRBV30 CAWSKLTGAEAFF
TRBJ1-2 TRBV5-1 CASSLNNLGMDGYTF
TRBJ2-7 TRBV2 CASSEFITTTIPQDHEQYF
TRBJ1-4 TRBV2 CASSEDRTTNEKLFF
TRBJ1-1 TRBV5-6 CASSFQFRTEAFF
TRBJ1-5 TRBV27 CASSFSPDSNQPQHF
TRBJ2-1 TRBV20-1 CSARLGNEQFF
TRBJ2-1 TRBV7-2 CASSRVARDDEQFF
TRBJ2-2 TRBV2 CASSQGGASGELFF
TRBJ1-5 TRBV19 CASSIDPNQPQHF
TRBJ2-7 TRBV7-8 CASSITAAGGAGAKEQYF
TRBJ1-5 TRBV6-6 CASSLGQNSNQPQHF
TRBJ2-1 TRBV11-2 CASSFSSGGYNEQFF
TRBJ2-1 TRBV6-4 CASSEDTSSYNEQFF
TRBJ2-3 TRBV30 CAWNRGRSDTQYF
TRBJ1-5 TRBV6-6 CASSYTDNQPQHF
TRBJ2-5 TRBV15 CATGSRGETQYF
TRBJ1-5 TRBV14 CASSQGGGTVNQPQHF
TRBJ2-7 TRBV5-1 CASSRAGNYEQYF
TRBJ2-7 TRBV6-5 CASRTGVYEQYF
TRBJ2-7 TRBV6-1 CASSEASGSSYEQYF
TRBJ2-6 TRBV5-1 CASSLVQGFSGANVLTF
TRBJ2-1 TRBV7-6 CASSLSSSYNEQFF
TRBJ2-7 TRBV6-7 CASRRDSRPIRLSYEQYF
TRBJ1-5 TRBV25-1 CASSEGRYQPQHF
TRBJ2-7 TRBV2 CASSQEGMNAEQYF
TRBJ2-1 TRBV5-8 CASSLQGNEQFF
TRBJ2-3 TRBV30 CAWSVGTSGFTDTQYF
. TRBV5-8 CASSRGQASYEQYF
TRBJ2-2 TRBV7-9 CASSLALDQKGGELFF
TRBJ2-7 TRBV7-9 CASSFSTGLYEQYF
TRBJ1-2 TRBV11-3 CASSLPGTGSLYTF
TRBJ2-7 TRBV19 CASSPGHTYEQYF
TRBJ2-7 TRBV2 CASSPRTSSPPEQYF
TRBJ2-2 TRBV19 CASRHRLAGNTGELFF
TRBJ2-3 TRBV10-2 CASLADTQYF